This entry concerns a single T cell receptor (beta chain). This clone's antigen is unknown. There are no base qualities to consult, and no much larger clone falls within one base. Trimming leaves V shorter by 2 bases and J shorter by 5 bases, with the junction holding 8 bases beyond the gene matches. The CDR3 has 16 amino acids, counting the end cysteine and phenylalanine. The CDR3 DNA has 48 bases and is translated from base 1. CDR1 and CDR2, per the germline V gene, are KGHDR and SFDVKD. The data originate from a study of blood T cell repertoires in COVID-19 (TCRdb year 2020). Background on the whole study: Collaborator samples came from the United States, Italy and Spain and covered acute and convalescent phases of COVID-19. A freely available public database, intended as a resource for researchers studying the immune response to SARS-CoV-2, is where the repertoires were released. Where available, HLA class I and class II types were obtained from metadata supplied by the sample provider rather than from assay-based typing. Samples were obtained from the ongoing ImmuneRACE study (first 160 participants) and from about 1,300 subjects provided by 6 global collaborators. The material from the prospective study consisted of cDNA or gDNA derived from T cells, B-cell-depleted T cells, or PBMCs. Deeply sampled blood TCRbeta repertoires from subjects exposed to, actively infected with, or recovered from COVID-19 were included in the dataset. Sample metadata almost always included a de-identified subject ID, COVID-19 status, age in years and sex. Broader findings and caveats from the paper: Clinical and demographic metadata were provided uncurated, with the amount varying by source and participant.

Enrolling through a virtual design, the prospective study's participants ranged in age from about 18 to 89 years and lived across approximately 25 United States geographic areas. To assign participants to cohorts, the prospective study relied on clinical history that participants themselves reported in a screening survey and a study questionnaire. Recovered participants in ImmuneRACE Cohort 3 were defined by two consecutive negative NP/OP PCR tests, clearance by a healthcare professional, or resolution of symptoms. In the prospective study, whole blood, serum and a nasopharyngeal or oropharyngeal swab were collected from each participant by mobile phlebotomists. Additional blood draws and questionnaires over an approximately 2-month period could optionally be provided by prospective study participants. Before DNA extraction, blood samples from the prospective study were shipped at room temperature or frozen.

The immunoSEQ Assay, a bias-controlled multiplex PCR, was used to amplify TCRbeta CDR3 regions from genomic DNA. From the authors' description of their analysis: Nucleated cell counts per sample were estimated from amplification of reference gene primers within the assay. Sequence reads were collapsed and filtered to measure the absolute abundance of every unique TCRbeta CDR3 rearrangement. For each sample, productive Simpson clonality was calculated as the square root of Simpson's diversity index over productive rearrangements. This immuneACCESS table, as held by TCRdb, lists in-frame sequences with V and J called but not all clones. Of the missing ones, under half trace to an unresolved V gene in checked studies; the others have no known cause. The V and J calls and the clone size are those of that table, but D and trimming were determined from the DNA. A total of some 250,000 clones appear in this sample, around 84% of them only once. The top ten constitute 15% to 18% of the sample.

The chain is assembled from TRBV24-1 and TRBJ2-1, with TRBD2 matching 7 junction bases. The receptor's source is a man between 18 and 29 years old who had recovered from COVID-19. The sequencing input was PBMCs or T cells enriched from blood (not recorded which). The CDR3 is CATSDSLAGKDNEQFF. The DNA sequence is as follows: TGTGCCACCAGTGATTCTTTAGCGGGCAAGGACAATGAGCAGTTCTTC.